This entry concerns a single TCR beta chain. Its binding antigen is unknown. Per-base quality was not reported, and no clone a single base away is much larger than it. This entry belongs to a study of blood T cell repertoires in COVID-19 (dated by TCRdb to the early 2020s). Notes on the research overall: Samples covering the acute and convalescent phases of COVID-19 were provided by collaborators in the United States, Italy and Spain. The dataset comprised deeply sampled blood TCRbeta repertoires from subjects exposed to, actively infected with, or recovered from COVID-19. The material from the prospective study consisted of cDNA or gDNA derived from T cells, B-cell-depleted T cells, or PBMCs. Sample metadata almost always included a de-identified subject ID, COVID-19 status, age in years and sex. The samples were drawn from two sources: the first 160 participants of the ongoing ImmuneRACE study, and 1,254 subjects contributed by 6 global collaborators. The repertoires were released in a freely available public database intended as a resource for research on the immune response to SARS-CoV-2. Where available, HLA class I and class II types were taken from metadata supplied by the sample provider and were not determined by assay-based typing. Summary of the overall study and its limitations: The quantity of clinical and demographic metadata differed by source and by participant and was supplied without curation.

Whole blood was collected in K2EDTA tubes by collaborating institutions according to the institutions' own protocols. For TCRbeta analysis, collaborator samples were shipped as frozen whole blood, as isolated PBMCs, or as DNA extracted from either sample type. TCRbeta CDR3 regions were amplified from genomic DNA by means of the immunoSEQ Assay, a bias-controlled multiplex PCR. Per the authors' processing: The number of nucleated cells in each sample was estimated by amplification of reference gene primers within the assay. To quantify the absolute abundance of each unique TCRbeta CDR3 rearrangement, sequence reads were collapsed and filtered. Productive Simpson clonality was computed per sample as the square root of Simpson's diversity index over productive rearrangements. Drawn from immuneACCESS, this table holds only the in-frame rearrangements with V and J called that TCRdb kept. Clones are partly lost; checked studies trace under half to an unresolved V gene and leave the rest unexplained. That table supplies the V and J calls and clone size; D and trimming were determined from the DNA. The sample includes approximately 300,000 clones, with 80% to 90% observed a single time. Together, the top ten hold over 3.5% of the sample.

This sequence originates from a woman aged 40 to 50 with acute or convalescent COVID-19. The sequencing input was peripheral blood.

The DNA is TGTGCCAGCAGCCCAGATACTGAGACCCAGTACTTC. The resulting protein is CASSPDTETQYF. Here the chain combines TRBV4-2 and TRBJ2-5, with the D gene not confidently named. At the junction V is shortened by 4 bases and J by 5 bases, with 8 bases in between. The germline V gene provides CDR1 LGHNA and CDR2 YNFKEQ. Spanning cysteine to phenylalanine, the CDR3 consists of 12 amino acids. The sequence is cut down to CDR3 DNA, 36 bases in frame from base 1.